Each of the 13 T cell receptor beta chains below was sequenced from the same sample in a study of regulatory T cells in long-lasting Graves disease. Time point of the sample: newly diagnosed GD, antithyroid drugs for less than 3 months. Extracted RNA from PBMCs served as the source of the TCR library. Construction of the TCR beta libraries employed iRepertoire HTBI primers in conjunction with Arm-PCR of CDR3 regions. TCRdb reprocessed the multiplex PCR reads with MiXCR, giving one entry per CDR3 protein. This sample yields 390,000 or so distinct CDR3 sequences, of which about 12% are seen a single time; 18% belongs to the top ten. Separately, the same data were catalogued under a study of T cells in Graves' hyperthyroidism and ophthalmopathy.

The sequences come from peripheral blood mononuclear cells (PBMCs), collected at new diagnosis, from a patient treated with antithyroid drugs. The receptors come from a woman aged 18-29 years with Graves disease.

This clonotype occurred a few times. The rearrangement uses TRBV7-9 and TRBJ1-2, with D tentatively TRBD1 (6 bases). Deletions cut 1 base from V and 7 bases from J, with 16 bases between. CDR1 is SEHNR, CDR2 FQNEAQ, per germline (reference sequence). The CDR3 loop spans 15 amino acids. For the CDR3, the DNA is TGTGCCAGCAGCTTAGTCGGGGGGCGCTTTGTTGGCTACACCTTC. This translates into CASSLVGGRFVGYTF.

This clonotype has ten or more counts. This chain links TRBV27 with TRBJ2-1; no reliable D call. Germline V gene sequence: CDR1 MNHEY, CDR2 SMNVEV (reference sequence). The CDR3 has 17 residues. V lost 3 bases to trimming and J lost 0 bases, with 15 bases between them. CDR3 loop: CASSFWLLPSSYNEQFF. The CDR3 DNA is TGTGCCAGCAGTTTTTGGCTACTCCCTAGCTCCTACAATGAGCAGTTCTTC.

This chain joins TRBV4-2 and TRBJ2-1; TRBD2 matches 12 bases. J lost 2 bases, V lost 6 bases, and 5 bases had no gene match. The CDR3 loop spans 16 amino acids. CDR1 is LGHNA, CDR2 YNFKEQ, per germline. In DNA form, the CDR3 reads TGTGCCAGCAGTCGGACTAGCGGGAATGCCTACAATGAGCAGTTCTTC. As protein: CASSRTSGNAYNEQFF.

This clonotype appeared many times. CDR3: CSARTPGSPSRPQYF. The CDR3, as DNA: TGCAGTGCTAGGACACCGGGCTCCCCCAGTAGGCCGCAGTATTTT. The chain uses TRBV20-1 and TRBJ2-3; D not resolved. CDR1 DFQATT and CDR2 SNEGSKA come from the germline V gene (reference sequence). This CDR3 contains 15 residues. Trimming took off 3 bases at V and 10 bases at J, with 23 bases between the two ends.

This clonotype appeared a few times. The chain uses TRBV4-2 and TRBJ2-7; 8 bases line up with TRBD1. Germline V gene data show CDR1 as LGHNA and CDR2 as YNFKEQ. The V segment lost 0 bases and the J segment 5 bases; nucleotides outside the gene matches: 6. This CDR3 has 15 amino acids. The CDR3 region has the DNA TGTGCCAGCAGCCAAGAGACAGGGGTGTCAGACGAGCAGTACTTC. Translated, it gives CASSQETGVSDEQYF.

As for this clonotype: Mismatch with germline at one junction end may stem from a read error. V is TRBV11-2 and J is TRBJ2-1, with D uncertain. This CDR3 contains 12 residues. Germline assignment: CDR1 SGHAT and CDR2 FQNNGV. CDR3 region: CASGLLGNEQFF. The CDR3 coding sequence is TGTGCCAGCGGCTTATTGGGGAATGAGCAGTTCTTC.

This chain links TRBV4-3 with TRBJ2-1; no reliable D call. V was trimmed by 6 bases and J by 5 bases, leaving 23 bases between them. Germline V gene sequence: CDR1 LGHNA, CDR2 YSLEER. The CDR3 is 17 amino acids. The CDR3 protein is CASSPRSRVAENNEQFF. DNA for the CDR3: TGCGCCAGCAGTCCAAGATCACGGGTAGCTGAGAACAATGAGCAGTTCTTC.

The V gene is TRBV13, the J gene TRBJ2-3, with 7 nucleotides matching TRBD1. The germline V gene has CDR1 PRHDT and CDR2 FYEKMQ (reference sequence). With 5 bases clipped from V and 3 bases from J, the junction kept 8 bases outside the gene matches. The CDR3 spans 15 residues. The CDR3 region has the DNA TGTGCCAGCAGCGCCACAGGGGTGGGAACAGATACGCAGTATTTT. It encodes CASSATGVGTDTQYF.

Concerning this clonotype: It is likely a read error: a sequence one base away is far more abundant. The chain recombines TRBV7-2 with TRBJ2-2, with D possibly TRBD1 on 5 matching bases. The V gene's germline CDR1 is SGHTA and CDR2 FQGNSA. Trimming took 8 bases from V and 0 from J, leaving 13 bases between them. The CDR3 spans 15 residues. The CDR3 protein is CASGSRVANTGELFF. In DNA form, the CDR3 reads TGTGCCAGCGGCTCCAGGGTTGCGAACACCGGGGAGCTGTTTTTT.

This clonotype was detected many times. V and J are TRBV18 and TRBJ2-7; TRBD1 aligns across 8 bases. Germline V gives CDR1 KGHSH, CDR2 LQKENI. The CDR3 spans 15 residues. J was trimmed by 6 bases and V by 3 bases; bases with no gene match: 10. The CDR3 coding sequence is TGTGCCAGCTCACCCCGAACTGACAGGGGCGGCGAGCAGTACTTC. Its protein is CASSPRTDRGGEQYF.

This clonotype was detected many times. V usage is TRBV28 and J usage is TRBJ2-5; 8 bases map to TRBD1. The ends lost 6 bases at V and 4 bases at J; junction bases unmatched: 10. CDR1 is MDHEN and CDR2 is SYDVKM in the germline V gene. The CDR3 loop spans 15 amino acids. CDR3 in amino acids: CASSQDRVAAETQYF. In nucleotides, the CDR3 is TGTGCCAGCAGCCAGGACAGGGTTGCGGCAGAGACCCAGTACTTC. Full variable domain (rest looked up from reference TRBV28 and TRBJ2-5): DVKVTQSSRYLVKRTGEKVFLECVQDMDHENMFWYRQDPGLGLRLIYFSYDVKMKEKGDIPEGYSVSREKKERFSLILESASTNQTSMYLCASSQDRVAAETQYFGPGTRLLVL.

This clonotype was detected ten times or more. The rearrangement uses TRBV30 and TRBJ1-1; D gene ambiguous. Germline V gene sequence: CDR1 GTSNPN, CDR2 SVGIG (reference sequence). Trimming removed 0 bases at V and 7 bases at J, with 9 bases between. The CDR3 totals 12 residues. The CDR3 nucleotides read TGTGCCTGGAGTGTACCGCGGGTTGAAGCTTTCTTT. This sequence encodes CAWSVPRVEAFF.

The CDR3 DNA reads as TGCGCCAGCAGCACCCCAGGGGGTCTGAACACTGAAGCTTTCTTT. Its translation is CASSTPGGLNTEAFF. The chain links TRBV5-1 to TRBJ1-1, with 7 bases identical to TRBD1. V shed 4 bases, J shed 0 bases, and the junction held 6 bases outside the gene matches. The CDR3 has 15 amino acids. Germline V CDR1 and CDR2: SGHRS, YFSETQ.